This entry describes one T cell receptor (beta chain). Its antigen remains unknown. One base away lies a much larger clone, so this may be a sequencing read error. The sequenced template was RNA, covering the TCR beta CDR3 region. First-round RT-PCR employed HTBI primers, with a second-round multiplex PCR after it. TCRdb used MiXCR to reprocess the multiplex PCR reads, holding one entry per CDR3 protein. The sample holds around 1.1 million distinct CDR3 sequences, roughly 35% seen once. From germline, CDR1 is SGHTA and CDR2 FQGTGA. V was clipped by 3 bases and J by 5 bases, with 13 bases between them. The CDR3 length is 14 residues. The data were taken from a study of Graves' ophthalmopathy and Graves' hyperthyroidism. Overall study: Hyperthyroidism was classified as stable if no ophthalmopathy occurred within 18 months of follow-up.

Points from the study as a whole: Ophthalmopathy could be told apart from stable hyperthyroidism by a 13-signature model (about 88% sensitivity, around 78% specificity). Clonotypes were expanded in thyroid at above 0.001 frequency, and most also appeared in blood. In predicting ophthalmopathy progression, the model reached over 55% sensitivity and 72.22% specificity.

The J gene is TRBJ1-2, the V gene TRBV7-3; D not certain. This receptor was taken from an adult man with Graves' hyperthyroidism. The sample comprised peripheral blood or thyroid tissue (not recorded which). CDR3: CASSFGTVGYGYTF. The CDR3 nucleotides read TGTGCCAGCAGCTTCGGAACAGTTGGGTATGGCTACACCTTC.